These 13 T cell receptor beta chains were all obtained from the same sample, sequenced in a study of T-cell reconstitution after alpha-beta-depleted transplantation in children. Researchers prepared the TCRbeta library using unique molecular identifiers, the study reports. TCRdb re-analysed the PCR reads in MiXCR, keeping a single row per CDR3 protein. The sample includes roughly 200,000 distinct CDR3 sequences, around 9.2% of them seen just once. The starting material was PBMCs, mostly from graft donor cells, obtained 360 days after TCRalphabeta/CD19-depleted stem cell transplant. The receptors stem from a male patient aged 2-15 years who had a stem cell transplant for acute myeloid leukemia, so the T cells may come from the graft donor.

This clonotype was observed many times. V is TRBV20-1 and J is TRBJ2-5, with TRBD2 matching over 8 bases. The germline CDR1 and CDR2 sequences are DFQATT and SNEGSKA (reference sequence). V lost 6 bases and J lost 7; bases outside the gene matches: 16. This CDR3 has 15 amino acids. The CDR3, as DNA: TGCAGTGCCCCACGGGAGGGACATCCAAAGGGGACCCAGTACTTC. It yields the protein CSAPREGHPKGTQYF.

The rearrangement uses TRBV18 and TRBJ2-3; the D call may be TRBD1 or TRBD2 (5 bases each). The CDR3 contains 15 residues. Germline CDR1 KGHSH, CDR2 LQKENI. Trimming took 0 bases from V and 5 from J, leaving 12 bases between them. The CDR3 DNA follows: TGTGCCAGCTCACCACCGGGGCTAGCAAGAGATACGCAGTATTTT. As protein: CASSPPGLARDTQYF.

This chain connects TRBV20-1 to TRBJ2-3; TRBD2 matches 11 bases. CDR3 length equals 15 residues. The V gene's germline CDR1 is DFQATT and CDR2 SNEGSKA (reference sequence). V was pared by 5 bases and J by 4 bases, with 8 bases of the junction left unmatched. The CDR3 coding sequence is TGCAGTGCTCATACTAGCGGGGGCTATGCAGATACGCAGTATTTT. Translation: CSAHTSGGYADTQYF.

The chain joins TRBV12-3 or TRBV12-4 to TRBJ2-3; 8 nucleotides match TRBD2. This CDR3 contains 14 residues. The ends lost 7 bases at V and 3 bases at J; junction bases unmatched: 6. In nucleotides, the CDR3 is TGTGCCAGCAATCGACTAGCGAGGACAGATACGCAGTATTTT. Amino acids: CASNRLARTDTQYF.

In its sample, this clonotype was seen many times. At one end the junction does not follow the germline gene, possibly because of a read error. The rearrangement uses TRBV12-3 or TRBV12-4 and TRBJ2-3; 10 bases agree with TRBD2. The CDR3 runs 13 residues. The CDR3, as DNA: TGTGCCAGCAGTCTAGCGGGAGTTGATACGCAGTATTTT. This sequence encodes CASSLAGVDTQYF.

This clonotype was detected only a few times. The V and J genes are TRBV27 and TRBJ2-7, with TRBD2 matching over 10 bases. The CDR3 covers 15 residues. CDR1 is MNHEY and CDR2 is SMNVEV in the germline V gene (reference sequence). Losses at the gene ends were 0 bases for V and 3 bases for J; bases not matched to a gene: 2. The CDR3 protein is CASSLSTSGYYEQYF. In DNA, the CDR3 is TGTGCCAGCAGTTTATCGACTAGCGGGTACTACGAGCAGTACTTC.

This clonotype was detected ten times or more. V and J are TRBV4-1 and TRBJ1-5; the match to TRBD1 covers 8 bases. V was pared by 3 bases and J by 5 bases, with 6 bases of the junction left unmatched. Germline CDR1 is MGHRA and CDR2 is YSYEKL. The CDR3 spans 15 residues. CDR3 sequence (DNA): TGCGCCAGCAGCCAGTGGACAGGGCCGGATCAGCCCCAGCATTTT. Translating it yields CASSQWTGPDQPQHF.

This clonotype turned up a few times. The CDR3 DNA follows: TGTGCCATCAGTGAGTCGCTTAGGGGTAGCTCCTACAATGAGCAGTTCTTC. Amino acid sequence: CAISESLRGSSYNEQFF. V usage is TRBV10-3 and J usage is TRBJ2-1; tentatively, D is TRBD1 (5 bases). CDR3 size: 17 residues. The germline V gene encodes CDR1 ENHRY and CDR2 SYGVKD. V was shortened by 0 bases and J by 0 bases, with 12 bases between the two germline ends.

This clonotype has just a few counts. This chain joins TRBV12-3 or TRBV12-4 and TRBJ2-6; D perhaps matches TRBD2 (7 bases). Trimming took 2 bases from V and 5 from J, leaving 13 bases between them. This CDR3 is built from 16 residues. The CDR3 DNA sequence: TGTGCCAGCAGTTTAAGGGGGGGAGGCTGGGCCAACGTCCTGACTTTC. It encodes CASSLRGGGWANVLTF.

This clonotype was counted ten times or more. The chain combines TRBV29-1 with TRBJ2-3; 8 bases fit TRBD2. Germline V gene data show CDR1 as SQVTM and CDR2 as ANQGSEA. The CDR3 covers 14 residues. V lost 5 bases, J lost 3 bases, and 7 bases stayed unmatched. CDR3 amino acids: CSVRAGAGTDTQYF. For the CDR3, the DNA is TGCAGCGTTCGAGCGGGAGCGGGGACAGATACGCAGTATTTT.

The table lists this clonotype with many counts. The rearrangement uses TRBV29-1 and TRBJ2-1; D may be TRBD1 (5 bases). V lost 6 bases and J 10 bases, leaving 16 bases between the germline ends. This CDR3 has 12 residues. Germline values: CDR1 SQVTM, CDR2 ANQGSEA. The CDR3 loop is CSVIEGAGEQFF. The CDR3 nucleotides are TGCAGCGTCATTGAAGGGGCAGGGGAGCAGTTCTTC.

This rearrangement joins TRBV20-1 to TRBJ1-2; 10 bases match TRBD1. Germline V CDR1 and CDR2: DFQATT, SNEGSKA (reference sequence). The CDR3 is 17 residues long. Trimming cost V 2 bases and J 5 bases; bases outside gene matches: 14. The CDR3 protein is CSARMQIATGGYYGYTF. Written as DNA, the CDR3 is TGCAGTGCTAGAATGCAGATCGCGACAGGGGGCTATTATGGCTACACCTTC.

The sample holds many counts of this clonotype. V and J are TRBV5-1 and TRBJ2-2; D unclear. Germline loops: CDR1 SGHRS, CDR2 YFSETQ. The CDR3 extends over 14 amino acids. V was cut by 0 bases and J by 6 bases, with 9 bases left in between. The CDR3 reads CASSLEGEAGELFF. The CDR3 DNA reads TGCGCCAGCAGCTTGGAGGGTGAGGCCGGGGAGCTGTTTTTT.